Listed here is a single T cell receptor (beta chain). The CDR3 is 14 amino acids. The germline gives CDR1 SNHLY, CDR2 FYNNEI. V shed 7 bases, J shed 2 bases, and the junction held 5 bases outside the gene matches. As processed by the authors: Reference gene primer amplification yielded estimated nucleated cell counts. Here immunoSEQ multiplex PCR was the method, and the copy in TCRdb shows in-frame clones only, minus some. V and J calls and clone size are those listed in that table; D and trimming were worked out from the DNA. The sample carries some 320,000 clones, about 87% recorded once. This record belongs to a study of blood T cell repertoires in COVID-19. Study summary: The study drew acute and convalescent COVID-19 samples from the United States, Italy and Spain. PBMCs, B-cell-depleted T cells, or T cells provided the cDNA or gDNA that made up the material.

The clonotype comes from a woman aged 30 to 39 who had recovered from COVID-19. Input material: peripheral blood. The chain joins TRBV2 to TRBJ1-5, with 7 nucleotides matching TRBD1. CDR3 in DNA: TGTGCCAGCAAGGGGGCCGCGGGCAATCAGCCCCAGCATTTT. Protein product: CASKGAAGNQPQHF.